This is a list of T cell receptor beta chains from one sample in a study of CD8+CD57+ T cells in acquired aplastic anemia. TCRdb re-called the reads through MiXCR, storing one row per CDR3 protein. This sample yields about 190,000 distinct CDR3 sequences, of which about half are seen a single time; approximately 16% belongs to the top ten. The sequenced sample was sorted CD4+, CD8+, or CD8+CD57+ T cells (not recorded which) from PBMCs. The receptors derive from a human donor in good health, serving as a control. Both conserved end residues are part of each CDR3. A D gene is named only where the DNA matches it firmly. Clone size is stated in some rows and not others, as once, few, many or a class when expanded.

>TRBD1|15|many|TRBV29-1|TRBJ2-5
TGCAGCGTTGAGACGGACAGGGGAGTTCAAGAGACCCAGTACTTC
CSVETDRGVQETQYF
>.|17|.|TRBV10-3|TRBJ2-5
TGTGCCATCAGTGAGTGGTATCCGGAGGGCGGGCAAGAGACCCAGTACTTC
CAISEWYPEGGQETQYF
>.|22|.|TRBV7-8|TRBJ2-6
.
CASSPRDSLNEKLFFGANVLTF
>.|14|.|TRBV9|TRBJ2-7
TGTGCCAGCAGCCCTGGGAGGAGTACCCACGAGCAGTACTTC
CASSPGRSTHEQYF
>.|15|.|TRBV7-6|TRBJ2-3
TGTGCCAGCAGCTTCTCTCCGGGGGAAGTAGATACGCAGTATTTT
CASSFSPGEVDTQYF
>TRBD1|14|once|TRBV6-2/TRBV6-3|TRBJ1-2
TGTGCCAGCAGTCCACAGGGGGCAGGCTATGGCTACACCTTC
CASSPQGAGYGYTF
>.|16|.|TRBV20-1|TRBJ1-2
TGCAGTGCCTCACATAGGCGGGGGGGCCTAAACTATGGCTACACCTTC
CSASHRRGGLNYGYTF
>.|12|.|TRBV19|TRBJ2-7
TGTGCCAGTAAGGGACCAACCTACGAGCAGTACTTC
CASKGPTYEQYF
>.|16|many|TRBV5-1|TRBJ2-6
TGCGCCAGCAGCTTAACCCCGGGCTCTGGGGCCAACGTCCTGACTTTC
CASSLTPGSGANVLTF
>TRBD1|15|many|TRBV6-5|TRBJ2-7
TGTGCCAGCTTCTCCTGGGGGACAGGGGAGTACGAGCAGTACTTC
CASFSWGTGEYEQYF
>.|13|.|TRBV7-9|TRBJ1-1
TGTGCCAGCAGCTTAGTTGGGGGGGTGGAAGCTTTCTTT
CASSLVGGVEAFF